Reported below is one T cell receptor (beta chain). Its antigen is as yet unknown. This sample is part of a study of T cell responses to AZD1222 COVID-19 vaccine. Study results and limitations: Spike-specific TCR breadth rose after two AZD1222 doses, and depth rose as well. The CD4 TCRs associated with vaccination extended across spike and predominated at 160-218 and 743-854.

The germline V gene encodes CDR1 SGHRS and CDR2 YFSETQ. The length of the CDR3 is 14 residues. V lost 0 bases, J lost 3 bases, and 9 bases lay in between. Some clones are missing from TCRdb's copy, which holds only in-frame ones; the method was immunoSEQ multiplex PCR. The sample lists tens of thousands of clones; more than 80% were seen once. The material sequenced was peripheral blood, taken 28 days after the second AZD1222 dose. The origin of this receptor is an adult who received the AZD1222 COVID-19 vaccine. V and J are TRBV5-1 and TRBJ1-1; D possibly corresponds to TRBD1 (5 bases). This CDR3 reads CASSLAGTDTEAFF. Written as DNA, the CDR3 is TGCGCCAGCAGCTTGGCAGGGACGGACACTGAAGCTTTCTTT.